The 19 T cell receptor beta chains listed next were all sequenced from one sample in a study of shared clonotypes between healthy human individuals. Clones were read by immunoSEQ multiplex PCR, and TCRdb kept only the in-frame ones, dropping some. The repertoire holds some 900,000 clones, with 76% as singletons. The sample comprised memory CD4+ T cells sorted from blood. This sample's subset: CD45RA-negative fraction. The receptors stem from a man aged 18 to 29 in good health.

This clone was seen only a few times. This chain uses TRBV30 with TRBJ1-2, with a tentative D call TRBD1 (5 bases). The CDR3 has 12 residues. Germline loops: CDR1 GTSNPN, CDR2 SVGIG (reference sequence). The V and J ends lost 3 bases and 4 bases respectively, with 9 bases between them. The CDR3 protein is CAWRYQGYGYTF. CDR3 in DNA: TGTGCCTGGAGGTACCAGGGCTATGGCTACACCTTC.

The chain employs TRBV13 and TRBJ1-3; D unclear. The germline gives CDR1 PRHDT, CDR2 FYEKMQ (reference sequence). V was trimmed by 6 bases and J by 0 bases, leaving 12 bases between them. The CDR3 has 15 amino acids. Written as DNA, the CDR3 is TGTGCCAGCAGTCGGACGGGGAGCTCTGGAAACACCATATATTTT. Its protein is CASSRTGSSGNTIYF.

Regarding this clone: The sample has other DNA sequences that encode this CDR3 too. The chain uses TRBV7-6 and TRBJ2-5; D gene uncertain. The CDR3 sequence is 14 residues long. Germline lookup yields CDR1 SGHVS and CDR2 FNYEAQ. Between the trimmed V and J ends, which lost 2 bases and 4 bases, there was a span of 11 bases. The CDR3 spells CASSLSGQRETQYF. For the CDR3, the DNA is TGTGCCAGCAGCTTATCAGGTCAGAGAGAGACCCAGTACTTC.

The rearrangement uses TRBV2 and TRBJ2-3, with D tentatively TRBD2 (5 bases). The germline V gene encodes CDR1 SNHLY and CDR2 FYNNEI. The CDR3 consists of 14 residues. V lost 6 bases to trimming and J lost 4 bases, with 14 bases between them. CDR3 residues: CASRGRPGADTQYF. The CDR3 region has the DNA TGTGCCAGCAGAGGACGGCCCGGGGCAGATACGCAGTATTTT.

The chain combines TRBV2 with TRBJ2-2; D is ambiguous. V was clipped by 8 bases and J by 0 bases, with 19 bases between them. The CDR3 loop spans 17 amino acids. Germline CDR1 reads SNHLY; CDR2 reads FYNNEI. The CDR3 loop is CASVGSGSPSNTGELFF. CDR3 coding DNA: TGTGCCAGCGTCGGTTCGGGTTCTCCTTCGAACACCGGGGAGCTGTTTTTT.

The rearrangement joins TRBV6-6 to TRBJ1-5; maybe TRBD1 (5 bases). Trimming removed 8 bases from V and 2 bases from J, with 13 bases in between. CDR3 size: 14 residues. Germline lookup yields CDR1 MNHNY and CDR2 SVGAGI (reference sequence). The CDR3 sequence is CASSGGDGNQPQHF. DNA of the CDR3: TGTGCCAGCTCCGGCGGGGACGGCAATCAGCCCCAGCATTTT.

The J gene is TRBJ1-5, the V gene TRBV28; TRBD1 matches at 10 bases. The trim removed 6 bases at V and 7 bases at J, leaving 9 bases unmatched. This CDR3 contains 15 residues. CDR1 and CDR2 (germline): MDHEN, SYDVKM. The CDR3 is CASRGQGQSRQPQHF. The CDR3 nucleotides are TGTGCCAGCAGGGGACAGGGGCAGAGTCGCCAGCCCCAGCATTTT.

This clone appeared a few times. The rearrangement uses TRBV7-9 and TRBJ1-1; tentatively, D is TRBD1 (6 bases). The CDR3 runs to 12 residues. Germline V gives CDR1 SEHNR, CDR2 FQNEAQ (reference sequence). V was trimmed by 3 bases and J by 7 bases, leaving 9 bases between them. The CDR3 nucleotides read TGTGCCAGCAGCTTCTCGACAGGTGAAGCTTTCTTT. Amino acid sequence: CASSFSTGEAFF.

Details on this clone: This may be a read error, as it is one base from a much larger clone. The V and J genes are TRBV19 and TRBJ1-1; 8 bases match TRBD1. The ends lost 5 bases at V and 0 bases at J; junction bases unmatched: 2. Germline CDR1 LNHDA, CDR2 SQIVND (reference sequence). CDR3 length: 14 residues. The CDR3 DNA is TGTGCCAGTAGTCCGGGACAGGTGAACACTGAAGCTTTCTTT. It translates to CASSPGQVNTEAFF.

This clone was detected only once. The J gene is TRBJ1-2, the V gene TRBV7-9; D is possibly TRBD1 (5 bases). The CDR3 spans 16 residues. CDR1 is SEHNR and CDR2 is FQNEAQ in the germline V gene (reference sequence). V shed 2 bases and J shed 5 bases, with 18 bases lying between them. The CDR3 DNA reads as TGTGCCAGCAGCTTACCACCCCCACAGGAGGGTTATGGCTACACCTTC. It encodes CASSLPPPQEGYGYTF.

A word on this clone: A much larger clone lies one base from this, so it may be a read error. This chain uses TRBV28 with TRBJ1-1; D is ambiguous. Trimming took 2 bases from V and 0 from J, leaving 4 bases between them. From germline, CDR1 is MDHEN and CDR2 SYDVKM. This CDR3 region has 13 residues. The CDR3 is CASSLHLNTEAFF. The CDR3, as DNA: TGTGCCAGCAGTTTACACCTGAACACTGAAGCTTTCTTT.

The V and J genes are TRBV19 and TRBJ2-7; 11 bases align to TRBD2. Germline CDR1 LNHDA, CDR2 SQIVND (reference sequence). The V and J ends lost 4 bases and 3 bases, in that order; junction bases with no gene match: 5. The length of the CDR3 is 15 residues. CDR3 amino acids: CASSTKLAGVYEQYF. The CDR3 DNA follows: TGTGCCAGTAGTACGAAACTAGCGGGAGTCTACGAGCAGTACTTC.

Points on this clone: Distinct nucleotide sequences in the sample also encode this CDR3. V gene TRBV20-1 combines with J gene TRBJ2-7; no clear D. This CDR3 has 10 amino acids. From germline, CDR1 is DFQATT and CDR2 SNEGSKA (reference sequence). The V end was cut by 1 base, the J end by 5 bases, with 3 bases between. CDR3 amino acids: CSARADEQYF. CDR3 bases: TGCAGTGCTAGAGCAGACGAGCAGTACTTC.

This clone was seen just once. The chain recombines TRBV6-6 with TRBJ2-5; 8 positions match TRBD1. Germline CDR1 MNHNY, CDR2 SVGAGI (reference sequence). With V trimmed by 5 bases and J by 5 bases, 13 bases remained unmatched. This CDR3 spans 16 amino acids. CDR3 amino acids: CASSTYLTGVEETQYF. CDR3 nucleotides: TGTGCCAGCAGTACTTACCTGACAGGGGTGGAGGAGACCCAGTACTTC.

V gene TRBV5-4 combines with J gene TRBJ2-3; D may match TRBD1 or TRBD2 (6 bases each). The CDR3 extends over 16 amino acids. Germline CDR1 and CDR2: SGHNT and YYREEE (reference sequence). V lost 3 bases and J 2 bases, leaving 16 bases between the germline ends. CDR3 nucleotides: TGTGCCAGCAGCTCCGCTACTAGGGGGGCCACAGATACGCAGTATTTT. Translation gives CASSSATRGATDTQYF.

V gene TRBV18 combines with J gene TRBJ1-2; D remains unclear. Germline CDR1 KGHSH, CDR2 LQKENI. The CDR3 spans 14 residues. V was shortened by 6 bases and J by 0 bases, with 11 bases between the two germline ends. The CDR3 sequence: CASSSEGANYGYTF. The CDR3 coding sequence is TGTGCCAGCTCGTCGGAGGGAGCTAACTATGGCTACACCTTC.

This sequence joins TRBV19 and TRBJ2-3; D is perhaps TRBD1 (5 bases). Trimming removed 4 bases from V and 4 bases from J, with 15 bases in between. The germline CDR1 and CDR2 sequences are LNHDA and SQIVND (reference sequence). This CDR3 is 15 amino acids long. The CDR3 spells CASSKSSGNPDTQYF. The CDR3 nucleotides read TGTGCCAGTAGTAAGTCTTCAGGGAACCCAGATACGCAGTATTTT.

The V and J genes are TRBV10-3 and TRBJ2-7, with 11 bases that match TRBD1. CDR1 ENHRY and CDR2 SYGVKD come from the germline V gene. V shed 4 bases, J shed 7 bases, and the junction held 3 bases outside the gene matches. This CDR3 has 13 amino acids. The CDR3 is CAISADRGREQYF. For the CDR3, the DNA is TGTGCCATCAGTGCGGACAGGGGGCGGGAGCAGTACTTC.

The table lists this clone with many counts. The rearrangement links TRBV13 to TRBJ2-4; 11 nucleotides agree with TRBD2. The germline V gene encodes CDR1 PRHDT and CDR2 FYEKMQ (reference sequence). V trimming: 3 bases; J trimming: 5 bases; junction bases outside the gene matches: 15. The CDR3 is 19 residues long. CDR3 region: CASSFAPWLGSGGENIQYF. The CDR3 bases are TGTGCCAGCAGCTTTGCCCCCTGGCTCGGTAGCGGGGGGGAAAACATTCAGTACTTC.